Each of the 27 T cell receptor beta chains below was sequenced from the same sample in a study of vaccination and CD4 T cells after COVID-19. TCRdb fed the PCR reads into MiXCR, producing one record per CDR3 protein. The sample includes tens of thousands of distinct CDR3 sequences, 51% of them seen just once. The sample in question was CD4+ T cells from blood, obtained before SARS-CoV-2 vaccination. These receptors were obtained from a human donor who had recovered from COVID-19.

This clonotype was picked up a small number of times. CDR3 protein: CATSRKGLNEQFF. The CDR3 region has the DNA TGTGCCACCAGCAGAAAGGGACTAAATGAGCAGTTCTTC. The chain uses TRBV15 and TRBJ2-1; TRBD2 aligns across 7 bases. The V gene's germline CDR1 is LNHNV and CDR2 YYDKDF (reference sequence). The CDR3 consists of 13 residues. The ends lost 2 bases at V and 7 bases at J; junction bases unmatched: 2. Full variable domain (rest looked up from reference TRBV15 and TRBJ2-1): DAMVIQNPRYQVTQFGKPVTLSCSQTLNHNVMYWYQQKSSQAPKLLFHYYDKDFNNEADTPDNFQSRRPNTSFCFLDIRSPGLGDTAMYLCATSRKGLNEQFFGPGTRLTVL.

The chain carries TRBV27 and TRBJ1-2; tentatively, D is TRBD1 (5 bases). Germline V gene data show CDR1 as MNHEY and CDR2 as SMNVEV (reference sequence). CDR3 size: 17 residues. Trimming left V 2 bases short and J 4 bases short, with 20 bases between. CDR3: CASSLEGGTEILYGYTF. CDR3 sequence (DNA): TGTGCCAGCAGTTTAGAGGGAGGGACGGAGATCCTCTATGGCTACACCTTC.

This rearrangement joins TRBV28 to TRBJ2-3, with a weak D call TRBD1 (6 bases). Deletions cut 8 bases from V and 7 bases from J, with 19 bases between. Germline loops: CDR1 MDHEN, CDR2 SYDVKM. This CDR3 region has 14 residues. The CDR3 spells CASQFTGPGNTQYF. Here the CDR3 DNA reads TGTGCCAGCCAATTTACAGGGCCTGGAAATACGCAGTATTTT.

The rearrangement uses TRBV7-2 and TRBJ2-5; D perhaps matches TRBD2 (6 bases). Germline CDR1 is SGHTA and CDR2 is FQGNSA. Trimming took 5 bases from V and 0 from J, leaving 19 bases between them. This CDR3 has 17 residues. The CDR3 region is CASSRARGAEYQETQYF. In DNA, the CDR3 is TGTGCCAGCAGCAGGGCGCGGGGAGCGGAGTACCAAGAGACCCAGTACTTC.

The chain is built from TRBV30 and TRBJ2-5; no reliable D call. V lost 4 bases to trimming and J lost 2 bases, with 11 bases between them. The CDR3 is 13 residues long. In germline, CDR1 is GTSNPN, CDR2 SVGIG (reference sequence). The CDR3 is CAWTLHGQETQYF. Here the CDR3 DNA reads TGTGCCTGGACCTTACACGGACAAGAGACCCAGTACTTC.

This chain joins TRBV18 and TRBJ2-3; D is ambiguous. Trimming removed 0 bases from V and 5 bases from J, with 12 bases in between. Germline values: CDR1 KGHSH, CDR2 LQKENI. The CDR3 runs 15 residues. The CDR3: CASSPPSRVEDTQYF. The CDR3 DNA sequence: TGTGCCAGCTCACCACCGTCCCGGGTTGAAGATACGCAGTATTTT.

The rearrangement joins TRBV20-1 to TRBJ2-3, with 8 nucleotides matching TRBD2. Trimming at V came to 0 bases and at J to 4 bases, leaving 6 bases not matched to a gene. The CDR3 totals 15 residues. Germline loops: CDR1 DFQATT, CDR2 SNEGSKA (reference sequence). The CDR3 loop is CSARDGTRRSDTQYF. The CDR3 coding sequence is TGCAGTGCTAGAGATGGGACTAGGAGGTCAGATACGCAGTATTTT.

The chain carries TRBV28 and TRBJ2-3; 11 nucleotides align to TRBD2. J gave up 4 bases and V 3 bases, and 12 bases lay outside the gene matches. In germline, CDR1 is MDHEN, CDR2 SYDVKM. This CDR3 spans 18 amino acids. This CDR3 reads CASSFLYSSSGRSDTQYF. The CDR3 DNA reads TGTGCCAGCAGTTTTTTATATTCCTCTAGCGGGAGGTCAGATACGCAGTATTTT.

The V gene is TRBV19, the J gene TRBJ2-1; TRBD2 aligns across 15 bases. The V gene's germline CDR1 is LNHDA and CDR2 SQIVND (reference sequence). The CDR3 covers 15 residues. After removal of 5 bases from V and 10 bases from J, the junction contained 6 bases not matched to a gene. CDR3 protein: CASSPRTSGRGEQFF. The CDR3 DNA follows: TGTGCCAGTAGTCCGAGGACTAGCGGGAGGGGCGAGCAGTTCTTC.

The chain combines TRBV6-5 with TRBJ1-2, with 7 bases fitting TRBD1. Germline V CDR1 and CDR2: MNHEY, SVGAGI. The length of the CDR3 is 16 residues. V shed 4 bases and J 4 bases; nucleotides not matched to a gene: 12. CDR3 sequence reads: CASSSPTGRRTYGYTF. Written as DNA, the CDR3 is TGTGCCAGCAGTTCCCCGACAGGGCGTCGTACCTATGGCTACACCTTC.

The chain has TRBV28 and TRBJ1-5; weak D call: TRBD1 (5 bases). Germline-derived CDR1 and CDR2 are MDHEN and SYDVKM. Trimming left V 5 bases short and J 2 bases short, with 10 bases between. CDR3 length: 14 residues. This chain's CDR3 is CASSAGLGNQPQHF. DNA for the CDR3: TGTGCCAGCAGTGCAGGGTTGGGCAATCAGCCCCAGCATTTT.

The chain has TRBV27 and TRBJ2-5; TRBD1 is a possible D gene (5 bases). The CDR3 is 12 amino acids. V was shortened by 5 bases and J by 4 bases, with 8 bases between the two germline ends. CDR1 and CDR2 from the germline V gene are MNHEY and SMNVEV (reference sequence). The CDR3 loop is CASSPQGETQYF. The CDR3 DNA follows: TGTGCCAGCAGTCCCCAGGGAGAGACCCAGTACTTC.

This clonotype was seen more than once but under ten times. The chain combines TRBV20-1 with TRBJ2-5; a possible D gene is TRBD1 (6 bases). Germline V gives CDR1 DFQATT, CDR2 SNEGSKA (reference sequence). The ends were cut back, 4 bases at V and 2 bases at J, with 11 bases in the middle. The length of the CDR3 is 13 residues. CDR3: CSATRTVQETQYF. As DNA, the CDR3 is TGCAGTGCTACTCGGACAGTACAAGAGACCCAGTACTTC.

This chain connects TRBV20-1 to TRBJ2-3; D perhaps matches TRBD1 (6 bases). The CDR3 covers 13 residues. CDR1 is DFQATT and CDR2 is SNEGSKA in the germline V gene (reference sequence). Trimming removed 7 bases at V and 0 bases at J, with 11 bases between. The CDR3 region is CSVVTGSTDTQYF. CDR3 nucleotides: TGCAGTGTCGTGACAGGCAGCACAGATACGCAGTATTTT.

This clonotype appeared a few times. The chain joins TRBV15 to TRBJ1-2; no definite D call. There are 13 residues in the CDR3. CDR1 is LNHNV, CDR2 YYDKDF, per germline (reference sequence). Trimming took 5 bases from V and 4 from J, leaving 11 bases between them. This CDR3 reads CATSLRRSYGYTF. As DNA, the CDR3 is TGTGCCACCAGCCTCAGGAGGTCCTATGGCTACACCTTC.

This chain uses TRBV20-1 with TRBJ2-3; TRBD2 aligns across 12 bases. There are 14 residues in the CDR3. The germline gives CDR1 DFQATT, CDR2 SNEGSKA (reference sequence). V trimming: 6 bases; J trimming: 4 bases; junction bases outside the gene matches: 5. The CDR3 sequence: CSAPPSGRADTQYF. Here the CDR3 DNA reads TGCAGTGCCCCGCCTAGCGGGAGGGCAGATACGCAGTATTTT.

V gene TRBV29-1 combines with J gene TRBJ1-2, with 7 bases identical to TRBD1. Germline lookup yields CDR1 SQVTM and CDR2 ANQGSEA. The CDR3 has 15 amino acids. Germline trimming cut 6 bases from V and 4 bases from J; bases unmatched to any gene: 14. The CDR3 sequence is CSVQSTGWGFYGYTF. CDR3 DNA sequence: TGCAGCGTGCAATCGACAGGGTGGGGATTCTATGGCTACACCTTC.

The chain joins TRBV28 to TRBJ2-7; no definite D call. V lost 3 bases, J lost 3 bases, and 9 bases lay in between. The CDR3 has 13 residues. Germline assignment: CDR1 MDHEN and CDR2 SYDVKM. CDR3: CASSLGRSYEQYF. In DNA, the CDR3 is TGTGCCAGCAGTTTGGGCAGAAGCTACGAGCAGTACTTC. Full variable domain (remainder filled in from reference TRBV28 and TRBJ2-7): DVKVTQSSRYLVKRTGEKVFLECVQDMDHENMFWYRQDPGLGLRLIYFSYDVKMKEKGDIPEGYSVSREKKERFSLILESASTNQTSMYLCASSLGRSYEQYFGPGTRLTVT.

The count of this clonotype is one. CDR3 amino acids: CASSAGLNEKLFF. The CDR3 DNA follows: TGCGCCAGCAGTGCGGGACTTAATGAAAAACTGTTTTTT. The rearrangement links TRBV10-1 to TRBJ1-4; tentative D call: TRBD1 (5 bases). Deletions cut 4 bases from V and 4 bases from J, with 7 bases between. There are 13 residues in the CDR3. CDR1 and CDR2 (germline): WNHNN, SYGVQD (reference sequence).

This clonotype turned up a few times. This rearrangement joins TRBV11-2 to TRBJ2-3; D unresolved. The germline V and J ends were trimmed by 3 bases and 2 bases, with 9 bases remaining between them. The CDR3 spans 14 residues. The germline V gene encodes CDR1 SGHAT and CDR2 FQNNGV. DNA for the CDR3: TGTGCCAGCAGCTTCTCGGAAGCCACAGATACGCAGTATTTT. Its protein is CASSFSEATDTQYF. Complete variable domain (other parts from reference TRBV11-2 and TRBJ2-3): EAGVAQSPRYKIIEKRQSVAFWCNPISGHATLYWYQQILGQGPKLLIQFQNNGVVDDSQLPKDRFSAERLKGVDSTLKIQPAKLEDSAVYLCASSFSEATDTQYFGPGTRLTVL.

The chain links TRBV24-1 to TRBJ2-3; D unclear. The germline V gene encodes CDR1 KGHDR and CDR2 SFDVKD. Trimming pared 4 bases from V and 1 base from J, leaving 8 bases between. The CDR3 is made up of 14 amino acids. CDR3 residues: CATSDGRRTDTQYF. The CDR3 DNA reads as TGTGCCACCAGTGACGGCAGGCGCACAGATACGCAGTATTTT.

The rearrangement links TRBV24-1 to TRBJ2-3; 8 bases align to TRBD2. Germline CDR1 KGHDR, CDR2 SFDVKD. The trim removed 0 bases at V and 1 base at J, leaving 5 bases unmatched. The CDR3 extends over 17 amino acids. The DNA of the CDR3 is TGTGCCACCAGTGATTTGGAGCGGGAGTTGGGCACAGATACGCAGTATTTT. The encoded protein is CATSDLERELGTDTQYF.

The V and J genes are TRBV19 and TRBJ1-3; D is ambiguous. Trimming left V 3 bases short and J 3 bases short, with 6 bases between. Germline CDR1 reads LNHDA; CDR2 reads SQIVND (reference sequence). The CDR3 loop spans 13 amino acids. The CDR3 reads CASSIGSGNTIYF. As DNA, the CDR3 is TGTGCCAGTAGTATTGGCAGTGGAAACACCATATATTTT.

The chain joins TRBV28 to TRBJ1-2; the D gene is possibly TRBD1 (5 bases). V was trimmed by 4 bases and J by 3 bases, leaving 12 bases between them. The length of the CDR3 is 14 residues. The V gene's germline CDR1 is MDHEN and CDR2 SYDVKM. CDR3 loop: CASSSIGEDYGYTF. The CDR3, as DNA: TGTGCCAGCAGTTCCATAGGGGAGGACTATGGCTACACCTTC.

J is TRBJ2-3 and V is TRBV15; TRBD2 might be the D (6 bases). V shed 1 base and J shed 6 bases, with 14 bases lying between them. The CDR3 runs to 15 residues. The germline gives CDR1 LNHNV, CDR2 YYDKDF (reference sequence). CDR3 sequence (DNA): TGTGCCACCAGCAGAGTGGGGGGAGTTTACGATACGCAGTATTTT. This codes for CATSRVGGVYDTQYF.

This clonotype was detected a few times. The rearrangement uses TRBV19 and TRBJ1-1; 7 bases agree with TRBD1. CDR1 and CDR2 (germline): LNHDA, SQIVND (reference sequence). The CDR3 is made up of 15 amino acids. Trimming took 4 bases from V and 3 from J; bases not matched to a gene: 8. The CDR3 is CASSRRTGGDTEAFF. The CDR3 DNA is TGTGCCAGTAGTAGAAGGACAGGCGGAGACACTGAAGCTTTCTTT.

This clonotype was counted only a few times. CDR3 region: CASSTRTAANTGELFF. The CDR3, as DNA: TGTGCCAGCAGTACCAGGACAGCCGCGAACACCGGGGAGCTGTTTTTT. The chain recombines TRBV6-1 with TRBJ2-2; TRBD1 might be the D (6 bases). The ends were cut back, 5 bases at V and 0 bases at J, with 13 bases in the middle. CDR1 is MNHNS and CDR2 is SASEGT in the germline V gene. The CDR3 has 16 amino acids.